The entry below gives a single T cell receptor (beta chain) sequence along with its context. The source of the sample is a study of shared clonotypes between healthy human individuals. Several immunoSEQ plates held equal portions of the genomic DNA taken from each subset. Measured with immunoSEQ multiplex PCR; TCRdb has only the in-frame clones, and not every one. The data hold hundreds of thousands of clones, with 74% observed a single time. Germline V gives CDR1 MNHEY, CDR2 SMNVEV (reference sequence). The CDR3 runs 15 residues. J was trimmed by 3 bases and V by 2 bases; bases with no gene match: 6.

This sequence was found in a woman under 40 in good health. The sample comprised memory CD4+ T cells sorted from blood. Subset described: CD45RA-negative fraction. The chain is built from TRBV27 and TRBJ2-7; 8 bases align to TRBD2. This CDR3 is CASSLGRAGVYEQYF. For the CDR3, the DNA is TGTGCCAGCAGTTTAGGTCGAGCGGGAGTCTACGAGCAGTACTTC.